The clone carrying this T cell receptor (beta chain) was found a few times. This sample is part of a study of blood T cell repertoires in COVID-19. TCRdb's copy holds only in-frame clones and misses some; the assay was immunoSEQ multiplex PCR. Here the sample spans under 200,000 clones, roughly 77% being singletons. The CDR3 loop spans 13 amino acids. The sample consisted of peripheral blood. The rearrangement uses TRBV21-1 and TRBJ1-6; the listed D gene, TRBD1, was not tested against the DNA. TRBV21-1 is labeled a pseudogene. This receptor was obtained from a woman aged 40 to 55 with COVID-19, enrolled during active disease. The CDR3 DNA reads as TGTGCCAGCGGAGGACAGAATAATTCACCCCTCCACTTT. It translates to CASGGQNNSPLHF.